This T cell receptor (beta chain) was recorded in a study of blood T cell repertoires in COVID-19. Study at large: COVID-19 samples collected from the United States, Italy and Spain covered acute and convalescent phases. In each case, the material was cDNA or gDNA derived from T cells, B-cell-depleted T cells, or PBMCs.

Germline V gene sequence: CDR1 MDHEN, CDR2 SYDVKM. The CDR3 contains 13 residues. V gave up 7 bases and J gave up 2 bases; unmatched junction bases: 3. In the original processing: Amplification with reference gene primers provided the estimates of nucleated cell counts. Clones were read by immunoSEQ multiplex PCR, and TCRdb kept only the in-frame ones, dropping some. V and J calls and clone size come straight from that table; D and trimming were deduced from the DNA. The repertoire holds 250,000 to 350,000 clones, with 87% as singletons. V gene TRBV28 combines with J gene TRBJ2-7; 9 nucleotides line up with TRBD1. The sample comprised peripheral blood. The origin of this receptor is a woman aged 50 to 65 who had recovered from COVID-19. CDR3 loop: CASKRTGAYEQYF. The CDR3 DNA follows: TGTGCCAGCAAACGGACAGGGGCCTACGAGCAGTACTTC. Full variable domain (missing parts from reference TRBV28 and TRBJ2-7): DVKVTQSSRYLVKRTGEKVFLECVQDMDHENMFWYRQDPGLGLRLIYFSYDVKMKEKGDIPEGYSVSREKKERFSLILESASTNQTSMYLCASKRTGAYEQYFGPGTRLTVT.